A selection of T cell receptor beta chains follows, all from one sample in a study of CD8+CD57+ T cells in acquired aplastic anemia. TCRdb reanalysed the reads using MiXCR and keeps one entry per CDR3 protein. The sample shows 100,000 to 150,000 distinct CDR3 sequences, about 46% of them seen only once. The sequenced sample was sorted CD4+, CD8+, or CD8+CD57+ T cells (not recorded which) from PBMCs. The receptors come from a human donor in good health, serving as a control. Both conserved end residues are part of each CDR3.

cdr3_length v_call cdr3_aa
11 TRBV2 CASDRNEKLFF
13 TRBV20-1 CSARGTGVHIQYF
15 TRBV19 CASSFRDEDSYEQYF
16 TRBV12-3/TRBV12-4 CASSLGTGAFREKLFF
15 TRBV10-2 CASSEGGGGKNIQYF
17 TRBV12-3/TRBV12-4 CASSPKGGAGEDTEAFF
14 TRBV2 CASSLGQGANEQFF
15 TRBV20-1 CSAREPSYIQETQYF
14 TRBV29-1 CSVVGTGSNYGYTF
12 TRBV7-8 CASSLVHTEAFF
15 TRBV19 CASSIGERVNTEAFF